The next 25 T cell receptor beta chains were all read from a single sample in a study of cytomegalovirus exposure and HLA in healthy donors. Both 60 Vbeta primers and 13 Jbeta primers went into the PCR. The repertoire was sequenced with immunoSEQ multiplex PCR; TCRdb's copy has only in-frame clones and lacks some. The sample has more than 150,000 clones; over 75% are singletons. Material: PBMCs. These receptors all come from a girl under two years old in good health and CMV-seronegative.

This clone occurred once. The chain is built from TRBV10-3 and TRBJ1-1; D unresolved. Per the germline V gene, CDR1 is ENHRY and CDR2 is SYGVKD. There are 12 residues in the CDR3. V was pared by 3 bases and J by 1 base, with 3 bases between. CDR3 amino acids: CAISDRNTEAFF. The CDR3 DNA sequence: TGTGCCATCAGTGACAGGAACACTGAAGCTTTCTTT.

The CDR3 protein is CASSGQINTGELFF. The DNA of the CDR3 is TGTGCCAGCAGTGGGCAGATTAACACCGGGGAGCTGTTTTTT. The rearrangement joins TRBV2 to TRBJ2-2; D remains unclear. The V gene's germline CDR1 is SNHLY and CDR2 FYNNEI. The CDR3 loop spans 14 amino acids. V was pared by 4 bases and J by 2 bases, with 8 bases between. The whole variable domain, filled in from reference TRBV2 and TRBJ2-2, reads EPEVTQTPSHQVTQMGQEVILRCVPISNHLYFYWYRQILGQKVEFLVSFYNNEISEKSEIFDDQFSVERPDGSNFTLKIRSTKLEDSAMYFCASSGQINTGELFFGEGSRLTVL.

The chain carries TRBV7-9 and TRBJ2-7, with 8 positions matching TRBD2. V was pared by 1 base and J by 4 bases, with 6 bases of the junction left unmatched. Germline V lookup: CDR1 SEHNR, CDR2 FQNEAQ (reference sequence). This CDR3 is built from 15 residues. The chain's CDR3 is CASSLVGTSGYEQYF. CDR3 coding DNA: TGTGCCAGCAGCTTAGTCGGGACTAGTGGTTACGAGCAGTACTTC.

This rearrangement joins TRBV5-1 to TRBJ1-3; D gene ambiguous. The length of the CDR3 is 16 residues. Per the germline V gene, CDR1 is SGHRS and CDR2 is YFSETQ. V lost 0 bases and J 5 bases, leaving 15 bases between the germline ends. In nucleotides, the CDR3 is TGCGCCAGCAGCTTGGTCAGTGGAGAGGGCAGAAACACCATATATTTT. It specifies CASSLVSGEGRNTIYF.

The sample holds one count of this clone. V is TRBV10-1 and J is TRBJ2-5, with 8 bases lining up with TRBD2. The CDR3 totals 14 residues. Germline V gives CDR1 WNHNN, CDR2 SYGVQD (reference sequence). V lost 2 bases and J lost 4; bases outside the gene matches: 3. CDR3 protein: CASSENLAGETQYF. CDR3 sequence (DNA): TGCGCCAGCAGTGAGAATCTAGCGGGAGAGACCCAGTACTTC.

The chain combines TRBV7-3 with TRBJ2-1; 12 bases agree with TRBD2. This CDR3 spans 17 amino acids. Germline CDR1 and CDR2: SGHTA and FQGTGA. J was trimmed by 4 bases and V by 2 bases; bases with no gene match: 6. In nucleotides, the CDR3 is TGTGCCAGCAGCTTAGGCCGTGGGACTAGCGGGTACAATGAGCAGTTCTTC. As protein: CASSLGRGTSGYNEQFF.

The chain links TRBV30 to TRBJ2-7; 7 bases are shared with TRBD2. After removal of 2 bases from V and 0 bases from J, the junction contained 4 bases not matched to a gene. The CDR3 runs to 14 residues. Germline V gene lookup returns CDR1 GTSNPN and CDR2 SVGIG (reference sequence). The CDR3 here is CAWSLGRASYEQYF. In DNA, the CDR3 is TGTGCCTGGAGTCTGGGGAGGGCCTCCTACGAGCAGTACTTC.

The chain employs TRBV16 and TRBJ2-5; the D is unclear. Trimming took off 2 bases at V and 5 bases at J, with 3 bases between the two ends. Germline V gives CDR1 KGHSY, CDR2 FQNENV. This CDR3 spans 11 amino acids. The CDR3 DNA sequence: TGTGCCAGCAGCCAACTTGAGACCCAGTACTTC. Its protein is CASSQLETQYF.

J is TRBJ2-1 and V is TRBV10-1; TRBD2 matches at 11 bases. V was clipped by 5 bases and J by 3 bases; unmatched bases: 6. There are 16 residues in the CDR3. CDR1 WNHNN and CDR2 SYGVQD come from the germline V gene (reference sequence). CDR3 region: CASSKPTSGGYNEQFF. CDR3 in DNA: TGCGCCAGCAGTAAACCTACTAGCGGGGGCTACAATGAGCAGTTCTTC.

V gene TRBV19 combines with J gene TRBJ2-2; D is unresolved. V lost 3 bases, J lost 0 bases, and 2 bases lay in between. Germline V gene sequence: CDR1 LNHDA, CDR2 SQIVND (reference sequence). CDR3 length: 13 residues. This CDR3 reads CASSIANTGELFF. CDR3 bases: TGTGCCAGTAGTATCGCGAACACCGGGGAGCTGTTTTTT.

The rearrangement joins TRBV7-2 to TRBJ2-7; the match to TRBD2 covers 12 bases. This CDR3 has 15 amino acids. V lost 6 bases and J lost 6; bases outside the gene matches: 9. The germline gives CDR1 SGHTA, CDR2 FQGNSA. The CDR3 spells CASSEEVGLAGEQYF. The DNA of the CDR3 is TGTGCCAGCAGTGAAGAAGTGGGACTAGCGGGCGAGCAGTACTTC.

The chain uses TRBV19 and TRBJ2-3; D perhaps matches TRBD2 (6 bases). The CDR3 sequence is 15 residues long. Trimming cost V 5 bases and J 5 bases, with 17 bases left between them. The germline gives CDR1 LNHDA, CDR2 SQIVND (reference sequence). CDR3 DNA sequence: TGTGCCAGTAGTTCGCGGGGATCTGTAGGAGATACGCAGTATTTT. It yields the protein CASSSRGSVGDTQYF.

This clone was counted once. CDR3: CASSTPGHPNYGYTF. Written as DNA, the CDR3 is TGTGCCAGCAGCACCCCGGGACACCCTAACTATGGCTACACCTTC. The rearrangement links TRBV7-8 to TRBJ1-2; possible D gene TRBD1, 6 bases. The germline V gene has CDR1 SGHVS and CDR2 FQNEAQ. V gave up 5 bases and J gave up 0 bases, with 13 bases separating them. The CDR3 is made up of 15 amino acids.

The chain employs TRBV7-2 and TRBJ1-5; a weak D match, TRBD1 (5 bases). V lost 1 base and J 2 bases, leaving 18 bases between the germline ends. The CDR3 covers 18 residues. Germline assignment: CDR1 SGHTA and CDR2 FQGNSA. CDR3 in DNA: TGTGCCAGCAGCTTAGAGGGGAGGGAGTTATATGGCAATCAGCCCCAGCATTTT. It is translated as CASSLEGRELYGNQPQHF.

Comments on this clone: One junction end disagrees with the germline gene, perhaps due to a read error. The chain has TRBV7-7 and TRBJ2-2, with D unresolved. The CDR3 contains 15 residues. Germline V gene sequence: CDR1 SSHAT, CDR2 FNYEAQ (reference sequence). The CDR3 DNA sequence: TGTGCTAGCAGTCCCGAGCCAATTCCCACCGGGGAGCTGTTTTTT. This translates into CASSPEPIPTGELFF.

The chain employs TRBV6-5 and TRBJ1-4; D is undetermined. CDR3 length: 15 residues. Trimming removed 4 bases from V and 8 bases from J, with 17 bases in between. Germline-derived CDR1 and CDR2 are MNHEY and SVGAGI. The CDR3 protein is CASSWREGRKEKLFF. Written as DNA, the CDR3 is TGTGCCAGCAGTTGGAGGGAGGGCCGTAAAGAAAAACTGTTTTTT.

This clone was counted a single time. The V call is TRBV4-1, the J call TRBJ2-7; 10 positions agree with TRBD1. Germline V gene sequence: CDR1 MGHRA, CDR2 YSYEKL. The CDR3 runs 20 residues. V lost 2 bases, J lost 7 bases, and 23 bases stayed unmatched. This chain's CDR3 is CASSQTPGWGTPGQGSEQYF. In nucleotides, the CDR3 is TGCGCCAGCAGCCAAACGCCCGGATGGGGTACGCCGGGACAGGGGTCAGAGCAGTACTTC.

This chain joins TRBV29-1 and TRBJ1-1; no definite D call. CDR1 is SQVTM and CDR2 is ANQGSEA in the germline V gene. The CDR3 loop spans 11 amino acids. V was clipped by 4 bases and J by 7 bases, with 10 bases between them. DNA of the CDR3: TGCAGCGTTGCTCTTGCGGGTGAAGCTTTCTTT. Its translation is CSVALAGEAFF.

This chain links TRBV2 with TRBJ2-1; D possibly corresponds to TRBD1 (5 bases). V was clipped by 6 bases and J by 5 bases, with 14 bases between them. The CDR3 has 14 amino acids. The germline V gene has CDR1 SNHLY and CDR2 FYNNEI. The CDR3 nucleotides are TGTGCCAGCAGGGGAACTGGACATGACAATGAGCAGTTCTTC. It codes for CASRGTGHDNEQFF.

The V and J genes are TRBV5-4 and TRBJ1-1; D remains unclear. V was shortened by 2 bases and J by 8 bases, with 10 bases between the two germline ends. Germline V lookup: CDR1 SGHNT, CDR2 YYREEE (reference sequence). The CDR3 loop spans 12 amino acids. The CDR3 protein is CASSFGGSEAFF. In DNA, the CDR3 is TGTGCCAGCAGCTTCGGAGGGTCGGAAGCTTTCTTT. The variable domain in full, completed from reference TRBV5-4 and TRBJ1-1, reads ETGVTQSPTHLIKTRGQQVTLRCSSQSGHNTVSWYQQALGQGPQFIFQYYREEENGRGNFPPRFSGLQFPNYSSELNVNALELDDSALYLCASSFGGSEAFFGQGTRLTVV.

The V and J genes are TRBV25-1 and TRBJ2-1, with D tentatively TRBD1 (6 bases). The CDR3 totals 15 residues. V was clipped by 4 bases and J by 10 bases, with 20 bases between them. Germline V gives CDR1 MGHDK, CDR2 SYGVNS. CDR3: CASSAQGSTLEEQFF. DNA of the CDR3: TGTGCCAGCAGTGCCCAGGGGAGTACCCTAGAGGAGCAGTTCTTC.

The CDR3 spells CASSPRTVGGSYEQYF. CDR3 nucleotide sequence: TGCGCCAGCAGCCCCCGGACAGTTGGGGGCTCCTACGAGCAGTACTTC. This chain uses TRBV5-1 with TRBJ2-7; D possibly corresponds to TRBD1 (6 bases). The V gene lost 4 bases and the J gene lost 0 bases, with 17 bases spanning the gap. Looked up from germline, CDR1 is SGHRS and CDR2 is YFSETQ. The CDR3 spans 16 residues.

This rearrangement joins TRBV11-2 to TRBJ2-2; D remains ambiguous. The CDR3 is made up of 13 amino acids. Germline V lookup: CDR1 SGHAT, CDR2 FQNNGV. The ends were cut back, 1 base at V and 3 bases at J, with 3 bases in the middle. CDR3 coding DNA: TGTGCCAGCAGCTTAGCTTACACCGGGGAGCTGTTTTTT. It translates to CASSLAYTGELFF.

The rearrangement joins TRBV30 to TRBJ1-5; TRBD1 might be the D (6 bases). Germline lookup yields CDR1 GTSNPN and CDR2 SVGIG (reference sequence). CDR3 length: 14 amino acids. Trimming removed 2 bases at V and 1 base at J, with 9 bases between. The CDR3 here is CAWSKGVSNQPQHF. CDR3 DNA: TGTGCCTGGAGTAAGGGGGTGAGCAATCAGCCCCAGCATTTT.

The CDR3 loop reads CASSDLAGESTDTQYF. DNA for the CDR3: TGTGCCAGCAGCGACTTAGCGGGAGAAAGCACAGATACGCAGTATTTT. The rearrangement joins TRBV9 to TRBJ2-3; TRBD2 matches 9 bases. Germline CDR1 and CDR2: SGDLS and YYNGEE. This CDR3 has 16 amino acids. The V and J ends lost 3 bases and 0 bases, in that order; junction bases with no gene match: 5.